This T cell receptor beta chain derives from a study of control samples from healthy donors and cancer patients. The germline V gene encodes CDR1 WSHSY and CDR2 SAAADI. CDR3 length: 12 residues. V shed 8 bases and J shed 6 bases, with 10 bases lying between them. Profiling relied on immunoSEQ multiplex PCR, and the TCRdb table lists in-frame clones only, not all of them. The data show over 150,000 clones, with approximately 94% seen just once and around 1.3% held by the top ten. The source of this sequence is a woman younger than 35 in good health. Sample: blood. The chain carries TRBV10-2 and TRBJ1-4, with D possibly matching TRBD1 (5 bases). The CDR3 reads CASRQFDEKLFF. In DNA, the CDR3 is TGCGCCAGCCGACAGTTTGATGAAAAACTGTTTTTT.